This TCR beta chain was sequenced in a study of control samples from healthy donors and cancer patients. CDR3 length: 16 amino acids. Germline loops: CDR1 LNHNV, CDR2 YYDKDF (reference sequence). Trimming cost V 0 bases and J 1 base, with 7 bases left between them. This clone was detected once. Method: immunoSEQ multiplex PCR; TCRdb's copy keeps in-frame clones and lacks some. The profile shows approximately 50,000 clones, roughly 94% of them singletons. The chain is built from TRBV15 and TRBJ2-6; D is uncertain. The origin of this receptor is a man younger than 45 in good health. Sequenced material: blood. CDR3 DNA: TGTGCCACCAGCAGAGATTTTGGTTCTGGGGCCAACGTCCTGACTTTC. Its translation: CATSRDFGSGANVLTF.